Listed here are 17 T cell receptor beta chains from one sample, sequenced in a study of shared clonotypes between healthy human individuals. The assay was immunoSEQ multiplex PCR, and TCRdb's table has in-frame clones only and misses some. The sample carries roughly 2,500,000 clones, approximately 93% recorded once. Specimen: naive CD4+ T cells from PBMCs. Subset reported: CD45RA+ positively selected. The receptors shown here come from a young man in good health. Some clones in this sample may be carry-over from other donors' samples.

J is TRBJ2-1 and V is TRBV5-1; no definite D call. Trimming removed 0 bases at V and 2 bases at J, with 9 bases between. Per the germline V gene, CDR1 is SGHRS and CDR2 is YFSETQ. The CDR3 sequence is 15 residues long. The CDR3 coding sequence is TGCGCCAGCAGCTTGGCCTCTAACACCTACAATGAGCAGTTCTTC. Amino acid sequence: CASSLASNTYNEQFF.

The sample holds a few counts of this clone. The rearrangement joins TRBV6-1 to TRBJ1-1, with D unresolved. The CDR3 has 11 amino acids. Germline loops: CDR1 MNHNS, CDR2 SASEGT. Between the trimmed V and J ends, which lost 7 bases and 1 base, there was a span of 4 bases. The CDR3 DNA sequence: TGTGCCAGCACGAAGAACACTGAAGCTTTCTTT. This sequence encodes CASTKNTEAFF.

CDR3 sequence reads: CASSLAGGTQYF. DNA of the CDR3: TGTGCCAGCAGCTTAGCGGGAGGTACGCAGTATTTT. The gene calls are TRBV7-2 and TRBJ2-3; TRBD2 is a possible D gene (6 bases). The V gene lost 0 bases and the J gene lost 8 bases, with 6 bases spanning the gap. CDR1 SGHTA and CDR2 FQGNSA come from the germline V gene. The CDR3 is made up of 12 amino acids.

The CDR3 bases are TGCGCCAGCAGTCAACCCTCAACAAAGATTAAGCGGGAGGGCACAGATACGCAGTATTTT. It encodes CASSQPSTKIKREGTDTQYF. This sequence joins TRBV23-1 and TRBJ2-3; 9 nucleotides align to TRBD2. TRBV23-1 is an open reading frame whose function is uncertain. V dropped 2 bases and J dropped 1; count of bases not matched to a gene: 16. The CDR3 has 20 amino acids.

This clone showed up just once. This chain connects TRBV6-1 to TRBJ2-1, with 13 positions matching TRBD2. The CDR3 length is 14 residues. V gave up 2 bases and J gave up 14 bases; unmatched junction bases: 6. Germline V lookup: CDR1 MNHNS, CDR2 SASEGT. CDR3 DNA sequence: TGTGCCAGCAGTGAATGGACTAGCGGGAGCATTAAGTTCTTC. Encoded protein: CASSEWTSGSIKFF.

The chain is built from TRBV27 and TRBJ2-5; D is undetermined. CDR1 and CDR2 from the germline V gene are MNHEY and SMNVEV (reference sequence). Trimming removed 5 bases at V and 2 bases at J, with 12 bases between. The CDR3 contains 14 residues. The CDR3 loop is CASSRLGQQETQYF. The DNA for the CDR3 is TGTGCCAGCAGTAGACTGGGCCAGCAAGAGACCCAGTACTTC.

The J gene is TRBJ1-2, the V gene TRBV28; D is uncertain. Looked up from germline, CDR1 is MDHEN and CDR2 is SYDVKM. The length of the CDR3 is 16 residues. V was pared by 5 bases and J by 0 bases, with 16 bases between. The chain's CDR3 is CASSPWRARANYGYTF. Here the CDR3 DNA reads TGTGCCAGCAGTCCCTGGAGGGCCAGAGCTAACTATGGCTACACCTTC.

The chain uses TRBV25-1 and TRBJ2-1; TRBD2 agrees at 9 bases. Germline CDR1 reads MGHDK; CDR2 reads SYGVNS. The CDR3 extends over 16 amino acids. V gave up 1 base and J gave up 5 bases; unmatched junction bases: 6. The CDR3 sequence is CASSEWKAGGHNEQFF. The CDR3 DNA is TGTGCCAGCAGTGAATGGAAAGCGGGAGGTCACAATGAGCAGTTCTTC. Supplemented by reference TRBV25-1 and TRBJ2-1, the full variable domain reads EADIYQTPRYLVIGTGKKITLECSQTMGHDKMYWYQQDPGMELHLIHYSYGVNSTEKGDLSSESTVSRIRTEHFPLTLESARPSHTSQYLCASSEWKAGGHNEQFFGPGTRLTVL.

A single count supports this clone. This chain joins TRBV16 and TRBJ1-5; tentative D call: TRBD1 (5 bases). Germline V CDR1 and CDR2: KGHSY, FQNENV. This CDR3 has 15 residues. The V and J ends lost 2 bases and 4 bases respectively, with 12 bases between them. The CDR3 DNA sequence: TGTGCCAGCAGCCAAGTCCGGGACGATAATCAGCCCCAGCATTTT. This gives the protein CASSQVRDDNQPQHF.

This chain joins TRBV28 and TRBJ1-4; weak D call: TRBD1 (5 bases). This CDR3 region has 13 residues. V lost 6 bases, J lost 11 bases, and 16 bases lay in between. The germline V gene encodes CDR1 MDHEN and CDR2 SYDVKM. CDR3 coding DNA: TGTGCCAGCAGCCCACCCGGGGGAGGCAAACTGTTTTTT. Protein sequence: CASSPPGGGKLFF. Complete variable domain (other parts from reference TRBV28 and TRBJ1-4): DVKVTQSSRYLVKRTGEKVFLECVQDMDHENMFWYRQDPGLGLRLIYFSYDVKMKEKGDIPEGYSVSREKKERFSLILESASTNQTSMYLCASSPPGGGKLFFGSGTQLSVL.

In regard to this clone: Other nucleotide sequences in the sample specify the same CDR3. The chain employs TRBV7-2 and TRBJ2-7; D ambiguous. The CDR3 contains 12 residues. Germline values: CDR1 SGHTA, CDR2 FQGNSA. V shed 4 bases and J shed 2 bases, with 6 bases lying between them. CDR3: CASSSVTYEQYF. As DNA, the CDR3 is TGTGCCAGCAGCTCTGTCACCTACGAGCAGTACTTC. Using reference TRBV7-2 and TRBJ2-7 for the parts outside the CDR3, the full variable domain is GAGVSQSPSNKVTEKGKDVELRCDPISGHTALYWYRQSLGQGLEFLIYFQGNSAPDKSGLPSDRFSAERTGGSVSTLTIQRTQQEDSAVYLCASSSVTYEQYFGPGTRLTVT.

V usage is TRBV9 and J usage is TRBJ2-2; D is unresolved. This CDR3 is built from 12 residues. The V gene's germline CDR1 is SGDLS and CDR2 YYNGEE. V lost 6 bases, J lost 8 bases, and 11 bases lay in between. The CDR3 sequence is CASTAFTGELFF. CDR3 sequence (DNA): TGTGCCAGCACCGCCTTTACGGGGGAGCTGTTTTTT. Based on the CDR3 plus reference TRBV9 and TRBJ2-2, the full variable domain is DSGVTQTPKHLITATGQRVTLRCSPRSGDLSVYWYQQSLDQGLQFLIQYYNGEERAKGNILERFSAQQFPDLHSELNLSSLELGDSALYFCASTAFTGELFFGEGSRLTVL.

The chain joins TRBV29-1 to TRBJ2-7, with 10 bases lining up with TRBD1. The CDR3 runs to 13 residues. Per germline, CDR1 SQVTM and CDR2 ANQGSEA. After removal of 8 bases from V and 5 bases from J, the junction contained 9 bases not matched to a gene. The CDR3 loop reads CSCLGTGADEQYF. CDR3 in DNA: TGCAGCTGCCTTGGGACAGGGGCTGACGAGCAGTACTTC.

The gene calls are TRBV28 and TRBJ2-3, with TRBD2 matching over 7 bases. J lost 0 bases, V lost 5 bases, and 8 bases had no gene match. The CDR3 runs to 16 residues. The germline V gene encodes CDR1 MDHEN and CDR2 SYDVKM. Here the CDR3 DNA reads TGTGCCAGCAGTCCTCCGGGGGGAGGGAGCACAGATACGCAGTATTTT. Translated: CASSPPGGGSTDTQYF.

The chain joins TRBV19 to TRBJ2-1; D perhaps matches TRBD1 (5 bases). Germline CDR1 LNHDA, CDR2 SQIVND (reference sequence). V gave up 5 bases and J gave up 0 bases, with 14 bases separating them. The CDR3 loop spans 16 amino acids. This CDR3 is CASSGLVQGSYNEQFF. The CDR3 DNA reads TGTGCCAGTAGTGGGCTTGTTCAGGGCTCCTACAATGAGCAGTTCTTC.

This chain uses TRBV19 with TRBJ2-2; D unresolved. V lost 4 bases, J lost 6 bases, and 18 bases lay in between. The CDR3 is 16 residues long. Germline lookup yields CDR1 LNHDA and CDR2 SQIVND (reference sequence). The CDR3 protein is CASSRDLVGGSGELFF. CDR3 bases: TGTGCCAGTAGTAGAGACCTCGTTGGCGGTTCCGGGGAGCTGTTTTTT. Looking up the rest from reference TRBV19 and TRBJ2-2 gives the full variable domain: DGGITQSPKYLFRKEGQNVTLSCEQNLNHDAMYWYRQDPGQGLRLIYYSQIVNDFQKGDIAEGYSVSREKKESFPLTVTSAQKNPTAFYLCASSRDLVGGSGELFFGEGSRLTVL.

The chain uses TRBV7-3 and TRBJ1-1, with TRBD1 matching 7 bases. With V trimmed by 5 bases and J by 1 base, 7 bases remained unmatched. CDR3 length: 15 residues. CDR1 SGHTA and CDR2 FQGTGA come from the germline V gene. CDR3 loop: CASSNDRAPNTEAFF. In DNA form, the CDR3 reads TGTGCCAGCAGCAACGACAGGGCGCCGAACACTGAAGCTTTCTTT.